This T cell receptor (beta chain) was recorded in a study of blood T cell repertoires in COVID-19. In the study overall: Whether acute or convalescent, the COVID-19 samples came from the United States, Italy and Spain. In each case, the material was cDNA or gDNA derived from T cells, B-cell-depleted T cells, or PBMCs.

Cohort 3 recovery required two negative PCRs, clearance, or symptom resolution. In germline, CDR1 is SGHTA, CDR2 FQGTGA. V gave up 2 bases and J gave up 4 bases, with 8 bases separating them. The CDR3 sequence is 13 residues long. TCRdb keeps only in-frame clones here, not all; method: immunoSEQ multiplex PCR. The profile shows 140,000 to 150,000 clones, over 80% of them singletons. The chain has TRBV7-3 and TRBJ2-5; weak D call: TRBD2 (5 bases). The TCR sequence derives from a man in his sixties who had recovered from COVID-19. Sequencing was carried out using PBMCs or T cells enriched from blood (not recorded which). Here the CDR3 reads CASSLRGRETQYF. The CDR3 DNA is TGTGCCAGCAGCTTACGGGGAAGAGAGACCCAGTACTTC.